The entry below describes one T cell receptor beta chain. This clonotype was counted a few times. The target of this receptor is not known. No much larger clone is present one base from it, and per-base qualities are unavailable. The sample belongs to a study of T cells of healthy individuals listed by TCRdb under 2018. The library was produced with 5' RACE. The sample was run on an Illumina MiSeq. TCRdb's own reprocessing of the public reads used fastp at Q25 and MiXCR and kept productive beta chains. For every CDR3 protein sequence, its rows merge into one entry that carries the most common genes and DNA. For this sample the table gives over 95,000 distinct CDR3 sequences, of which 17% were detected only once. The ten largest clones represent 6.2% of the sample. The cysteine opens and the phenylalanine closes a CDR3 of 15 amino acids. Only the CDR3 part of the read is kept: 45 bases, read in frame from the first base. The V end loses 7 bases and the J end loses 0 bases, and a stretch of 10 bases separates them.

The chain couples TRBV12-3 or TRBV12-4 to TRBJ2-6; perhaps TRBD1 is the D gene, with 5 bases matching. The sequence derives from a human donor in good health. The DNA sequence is TGTGCCAGCATGGGTGACAGCTCTGGGGCCAACGTCCTGACTTTC. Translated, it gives CASMGDSSGANVLTF.